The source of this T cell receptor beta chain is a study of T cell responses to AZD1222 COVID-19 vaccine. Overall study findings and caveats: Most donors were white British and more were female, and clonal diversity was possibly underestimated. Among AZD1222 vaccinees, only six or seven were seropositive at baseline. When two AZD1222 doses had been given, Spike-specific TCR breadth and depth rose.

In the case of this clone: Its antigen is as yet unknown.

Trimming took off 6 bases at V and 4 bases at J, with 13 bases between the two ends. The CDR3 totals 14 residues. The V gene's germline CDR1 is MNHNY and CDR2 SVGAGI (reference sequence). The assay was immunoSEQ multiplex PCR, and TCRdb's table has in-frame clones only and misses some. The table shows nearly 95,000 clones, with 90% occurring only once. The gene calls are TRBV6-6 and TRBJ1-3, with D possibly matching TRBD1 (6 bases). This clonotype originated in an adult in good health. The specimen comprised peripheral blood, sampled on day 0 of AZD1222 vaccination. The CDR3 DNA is TGTGCCAGCAGCCTGGACAGAGGAGGAAACACCATATATTTT. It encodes CASSLDRGGNTIYF.